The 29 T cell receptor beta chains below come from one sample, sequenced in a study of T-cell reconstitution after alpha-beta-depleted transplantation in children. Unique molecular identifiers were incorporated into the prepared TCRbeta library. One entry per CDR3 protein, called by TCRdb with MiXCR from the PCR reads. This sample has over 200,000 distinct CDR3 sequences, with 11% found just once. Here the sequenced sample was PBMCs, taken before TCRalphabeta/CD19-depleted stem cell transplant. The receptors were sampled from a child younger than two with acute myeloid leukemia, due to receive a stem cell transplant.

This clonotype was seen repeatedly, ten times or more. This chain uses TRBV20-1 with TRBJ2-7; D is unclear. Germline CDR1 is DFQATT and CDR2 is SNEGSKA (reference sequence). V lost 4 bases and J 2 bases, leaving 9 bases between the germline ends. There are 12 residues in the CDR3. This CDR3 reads CSANLETYEQYF. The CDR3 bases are TGCAGTGCTAACCTCGAAACCTACGAGCAGTACTTC.

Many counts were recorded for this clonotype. CDR3 amino acids: CSARPRQGVNNEQFF. The CDR3 bases are TGCAGTGCTAGACCCCGACAGGGGGTGAACAATGAGCAGTTCTTC. V is TRBV20-1 and J is TRBJ2-1; 9 bases fit TRBD1. In germline, CDR1 is DFQATT, CDR2 SNEGSKA (reference sequence). The CDR3 contains 15 residues. The junction had 7 bases not matched to a gene; V was cut back by 2 bases and J by 5 bases.

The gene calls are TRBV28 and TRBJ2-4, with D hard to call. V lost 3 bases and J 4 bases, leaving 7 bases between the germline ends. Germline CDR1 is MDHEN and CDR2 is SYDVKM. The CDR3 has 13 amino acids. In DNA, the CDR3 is TGTGCCAGCAGTTTGCAGGTTAAAAACATTCAGTACTTC. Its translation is CASSLQVKNIQYF.

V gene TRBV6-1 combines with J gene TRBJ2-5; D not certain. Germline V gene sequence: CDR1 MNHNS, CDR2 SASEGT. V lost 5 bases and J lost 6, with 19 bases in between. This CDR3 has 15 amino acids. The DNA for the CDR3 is TGTGCCAGCAGTCCGACCGGCAATAACAAGAAGACCCAGTACTTC. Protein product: CASSPTGNNKKTQYF.

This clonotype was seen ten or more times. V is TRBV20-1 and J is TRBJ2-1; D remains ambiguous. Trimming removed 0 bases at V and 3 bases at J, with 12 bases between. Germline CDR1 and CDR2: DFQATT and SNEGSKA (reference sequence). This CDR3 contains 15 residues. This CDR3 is CSARDPLGNYNEQFF. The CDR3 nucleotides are TGCAGTGCTAGAGATCCCTTAGGGAACTACAATGAGCAGTTCTTC.

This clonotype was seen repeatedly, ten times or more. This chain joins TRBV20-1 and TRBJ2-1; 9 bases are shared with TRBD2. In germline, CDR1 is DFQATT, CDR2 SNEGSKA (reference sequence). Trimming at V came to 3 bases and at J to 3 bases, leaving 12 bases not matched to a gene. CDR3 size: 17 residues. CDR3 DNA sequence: TGCAGTGCTAGCGGGGGTCTAGCGGGAACTCACTACAATGAGCAGTTCTTC. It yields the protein CSASGGLAGTHYNEQFF.

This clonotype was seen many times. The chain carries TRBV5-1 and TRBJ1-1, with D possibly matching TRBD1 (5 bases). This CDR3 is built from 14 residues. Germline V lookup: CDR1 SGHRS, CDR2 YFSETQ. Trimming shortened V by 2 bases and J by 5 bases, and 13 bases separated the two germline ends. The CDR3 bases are TGCGCCAGCAGCTTCCAGCTGGGGCTTACTGAAGCTTTCTTT. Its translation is CASSFQLGLTEAFF. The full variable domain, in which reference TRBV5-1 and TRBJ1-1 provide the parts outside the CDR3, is KAGVTQTPRYLIKTRGQQVTLSCSPISGHRSVSWYQQTPGQGLQFLFEYFSETQRNKGNFPGRFSGRQFSNSRSEMNVSTLELGDSALYLCASSFQLGLTEAFFGQGTRLTVV.

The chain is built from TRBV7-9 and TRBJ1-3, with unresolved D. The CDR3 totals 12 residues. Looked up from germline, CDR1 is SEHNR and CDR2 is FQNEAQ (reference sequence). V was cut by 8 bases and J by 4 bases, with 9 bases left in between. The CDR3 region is CASGTQGNTIYF. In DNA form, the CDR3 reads TGTGCCAGCGGAACCCAGGGAAACACCATATATTTT.

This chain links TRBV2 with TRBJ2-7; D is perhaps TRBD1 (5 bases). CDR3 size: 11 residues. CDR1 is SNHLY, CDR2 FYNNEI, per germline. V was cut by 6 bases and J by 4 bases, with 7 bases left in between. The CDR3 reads CASSREYEQYF. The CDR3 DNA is TGTGCCAGCAGCAGGGAATACGAGCAGTACTTC. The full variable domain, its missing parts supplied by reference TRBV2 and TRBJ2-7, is EPEVTQTPSHQVTQMGQEVILRCVPISNHLYFYWYRQILGQKVEFLVSFYNNEISEKSEIFDDQFSVERPDGSNFTLKIRSTKLEDSAMYFCASSREYEQYFGPGTRLTVT.

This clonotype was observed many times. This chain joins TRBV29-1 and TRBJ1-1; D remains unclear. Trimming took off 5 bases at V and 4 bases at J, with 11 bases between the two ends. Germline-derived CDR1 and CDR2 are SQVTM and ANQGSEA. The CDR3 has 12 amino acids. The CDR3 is CSVRRETTEAFF. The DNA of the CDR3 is TGCAGCGTTCGTCGGGAGACCACTGAAGCTTTCTTT. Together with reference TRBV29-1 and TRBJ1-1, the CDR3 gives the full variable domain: SAVISQKPSRDICQRGTSLTIQCQVDSQVTMMFWYRQQPGQSLTLIATANQGSEATYESGFVIDKFPISRPNLTFSTLTVSNMSPEDSSIYLCSVRRETTEAFFGQGTRLTVV.

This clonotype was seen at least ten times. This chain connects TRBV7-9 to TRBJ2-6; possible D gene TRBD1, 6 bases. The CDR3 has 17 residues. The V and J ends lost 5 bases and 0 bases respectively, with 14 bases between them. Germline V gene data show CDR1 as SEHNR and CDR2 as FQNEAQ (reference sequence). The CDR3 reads CASSHRGRGSGANVLTF. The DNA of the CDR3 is TGTGCCAGCAGCCACCGTGGCAGGGGCTCTGGGGCCAACGTCCTGACTTTC.

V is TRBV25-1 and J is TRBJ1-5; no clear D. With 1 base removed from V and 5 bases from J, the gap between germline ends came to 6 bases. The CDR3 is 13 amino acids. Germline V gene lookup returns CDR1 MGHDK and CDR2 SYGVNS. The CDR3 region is CASSESWYQPQHF. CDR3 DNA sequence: TGTGCCAGCAGTGAATCCTGGTATCAGCCCCAGCATTTT.

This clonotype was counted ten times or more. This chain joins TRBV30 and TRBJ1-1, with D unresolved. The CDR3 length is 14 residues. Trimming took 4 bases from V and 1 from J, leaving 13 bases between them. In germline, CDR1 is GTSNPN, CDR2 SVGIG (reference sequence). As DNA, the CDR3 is TGTGCCTGGATCCTCAGTGGCACGAACACTGAAGCTTTCTTT. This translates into CAWILSGTNTEAFF.

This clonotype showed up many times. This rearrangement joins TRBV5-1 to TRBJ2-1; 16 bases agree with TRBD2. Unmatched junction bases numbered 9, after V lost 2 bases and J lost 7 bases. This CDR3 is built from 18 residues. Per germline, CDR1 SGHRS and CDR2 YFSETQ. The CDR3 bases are TGCGCCAGCAGCTTAACCGGGACTAGCGGGAGGGTATATAATGAGCAGTTCTTC. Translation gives CASSLTGTSGRVYNEQFF. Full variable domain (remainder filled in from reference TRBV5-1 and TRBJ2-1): KAGVTQTPRYLIKTRGQQVTLSCSPISGHRSVSWYQQTPGQGLQFLFEYFSETQRNKGNFPGRFSGRQFSNSRSEMNVSTLELGDSALYLCASSLTGTSGRVYNEQFFGPGTRLTVL.

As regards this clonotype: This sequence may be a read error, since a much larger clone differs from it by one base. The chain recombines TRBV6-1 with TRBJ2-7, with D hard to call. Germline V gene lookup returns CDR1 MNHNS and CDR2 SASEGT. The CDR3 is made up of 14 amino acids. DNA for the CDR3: TGTGTCAGCAGCCTATATGACATCACCTACGAGCAGTACTTC. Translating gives CVSSLYDITYEQYF.

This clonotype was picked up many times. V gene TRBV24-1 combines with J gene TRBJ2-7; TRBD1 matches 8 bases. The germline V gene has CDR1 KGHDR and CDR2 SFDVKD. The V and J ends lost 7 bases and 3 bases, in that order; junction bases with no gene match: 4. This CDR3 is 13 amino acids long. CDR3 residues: CATSPDRGYEQYF. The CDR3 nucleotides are TGTGCCACCAGCCCAGACAGGGGCTACGAGCAGTACTTC.

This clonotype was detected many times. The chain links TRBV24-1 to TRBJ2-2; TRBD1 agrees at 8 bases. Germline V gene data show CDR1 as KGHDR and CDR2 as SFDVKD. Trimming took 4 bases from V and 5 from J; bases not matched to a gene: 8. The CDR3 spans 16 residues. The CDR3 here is CATSDLGQAGTGELFF. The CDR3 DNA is TGTGCCACCAGTGACCTGGGACAGGCAGGTACCGGGGAGCTGTTTTTT.

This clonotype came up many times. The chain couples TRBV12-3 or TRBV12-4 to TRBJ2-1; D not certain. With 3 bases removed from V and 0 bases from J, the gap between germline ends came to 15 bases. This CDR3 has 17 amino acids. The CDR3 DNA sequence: TGTGCCAGCAGTTTCTGGGTTTCGGCCCGCTCCTACAATGAGCAGTTCTTC. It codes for CASSFWVSARSYNEQFF.

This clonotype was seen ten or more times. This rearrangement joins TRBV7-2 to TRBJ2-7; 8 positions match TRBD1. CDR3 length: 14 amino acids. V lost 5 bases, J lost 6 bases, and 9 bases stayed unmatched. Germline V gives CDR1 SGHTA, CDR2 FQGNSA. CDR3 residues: CASSPSGTGGEQYF. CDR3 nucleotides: TGTGCCAGCAGCCCTTCCGGGACAGGCGGCGAGCAGTACTTC.

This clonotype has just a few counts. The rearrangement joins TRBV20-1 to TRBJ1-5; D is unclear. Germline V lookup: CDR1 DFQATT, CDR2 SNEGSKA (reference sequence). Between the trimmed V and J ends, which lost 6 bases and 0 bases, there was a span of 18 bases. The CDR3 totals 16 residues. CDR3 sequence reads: CSARERRKDSNQPQHF. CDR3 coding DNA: TGCAGTGCCCGGGAAAGGAGGAAGGATAGCAATCAGCCCCAGCATTTT.

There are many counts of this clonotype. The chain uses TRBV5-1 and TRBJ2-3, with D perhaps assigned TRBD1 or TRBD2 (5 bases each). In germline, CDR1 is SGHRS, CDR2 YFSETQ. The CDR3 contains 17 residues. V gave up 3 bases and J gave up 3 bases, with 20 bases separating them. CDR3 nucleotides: TGCGCCAGCAGCTACAACCTCGGGGCACCGGGTACAGATACGCAGTATTTT. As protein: CASSYNLGAPGTDTQYF.

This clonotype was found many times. The CDR3 sequence: CASSAGVRAEAFF. CDR3 sequence (DNA): TGTGCCAGCAGCGCAGGGGTTCGGGCTGAAGCTTTCTTT. The J gene is TRBJ1-1, the V gene TRBV6-1, with D perhaps matching TRBD1 (6 bases). The V gene lost 6 bases and the J gene lost 6 bases, with 14 bases spanning the gap. Per the germline V gene, CDR1 is MNHNS and CDR2 is SASEGT. This CDR3 spans 13 amino acids.

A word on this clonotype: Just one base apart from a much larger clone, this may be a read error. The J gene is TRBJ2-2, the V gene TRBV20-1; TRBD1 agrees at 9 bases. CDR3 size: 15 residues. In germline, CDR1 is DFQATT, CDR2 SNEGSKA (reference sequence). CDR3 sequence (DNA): TGCAGTGCTAGTCTCGGACAGGGGATTTTCAGGGAGCTGGTTTTT. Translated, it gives CSASLGQGIFRELVF.

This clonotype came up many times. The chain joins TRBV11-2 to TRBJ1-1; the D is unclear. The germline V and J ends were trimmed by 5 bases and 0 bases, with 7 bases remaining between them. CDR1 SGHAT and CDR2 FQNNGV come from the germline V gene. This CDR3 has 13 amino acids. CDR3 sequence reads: CASSPDVNTEAFF. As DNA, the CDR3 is TGTGCCAGCAGCCCGGACGTGAACACTGAAGCTTTCTTT.

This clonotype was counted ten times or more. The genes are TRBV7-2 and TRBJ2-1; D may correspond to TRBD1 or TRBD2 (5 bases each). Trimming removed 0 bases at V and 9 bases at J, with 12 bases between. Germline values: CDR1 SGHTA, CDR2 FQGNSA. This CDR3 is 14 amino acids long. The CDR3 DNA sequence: TGTGCCAGCAGCTTAGCGCTAGCCAGGGCTGAGCAGTTCTTC. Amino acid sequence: CASSLALARAEQFF.

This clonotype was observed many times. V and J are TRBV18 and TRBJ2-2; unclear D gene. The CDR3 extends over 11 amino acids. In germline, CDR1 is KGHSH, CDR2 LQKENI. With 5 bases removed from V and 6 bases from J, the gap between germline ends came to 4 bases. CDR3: CASSVAGELFF. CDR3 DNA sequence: TGTGCCAGCTCAGTTGCCGGGGAGCTGTTTTTT.

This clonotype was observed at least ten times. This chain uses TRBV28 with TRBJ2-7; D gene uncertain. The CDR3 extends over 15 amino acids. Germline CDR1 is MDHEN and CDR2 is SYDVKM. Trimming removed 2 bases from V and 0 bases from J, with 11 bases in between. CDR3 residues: CASSLLSDASYEQYF. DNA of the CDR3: TGTGCCAGCAGTTTACTCAGTGATGCCTCCTACGAGCAGTACTTC.

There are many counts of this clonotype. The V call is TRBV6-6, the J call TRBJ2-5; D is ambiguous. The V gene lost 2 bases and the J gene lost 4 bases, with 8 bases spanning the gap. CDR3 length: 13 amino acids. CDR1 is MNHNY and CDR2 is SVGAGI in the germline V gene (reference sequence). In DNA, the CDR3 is TGTGCCAGCAGTTACGTTGTCATAGAGACCCAGTACTTC. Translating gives CASSYVVIETQYF.

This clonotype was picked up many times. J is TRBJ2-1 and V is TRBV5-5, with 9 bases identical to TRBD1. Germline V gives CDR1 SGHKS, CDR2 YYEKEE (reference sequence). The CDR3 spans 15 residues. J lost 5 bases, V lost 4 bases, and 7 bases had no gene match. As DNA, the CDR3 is TGTGCCAGCAGCGTCACAGGGGGCAATAACAATGAGCAGTTCTTC. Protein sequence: CASSVTGGNNNEQFF.